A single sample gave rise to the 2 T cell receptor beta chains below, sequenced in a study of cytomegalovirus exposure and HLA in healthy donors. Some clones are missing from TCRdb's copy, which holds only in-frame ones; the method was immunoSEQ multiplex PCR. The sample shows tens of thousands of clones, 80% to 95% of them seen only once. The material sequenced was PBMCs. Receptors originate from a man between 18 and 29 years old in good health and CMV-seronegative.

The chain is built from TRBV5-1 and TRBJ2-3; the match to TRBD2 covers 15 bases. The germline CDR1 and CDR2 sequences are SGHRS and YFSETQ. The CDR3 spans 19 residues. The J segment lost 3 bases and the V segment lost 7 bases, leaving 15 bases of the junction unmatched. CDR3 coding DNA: TGCGCCAGCTACCCTTTTAGGACTAGCGGGGGGGGAGGGACAGATACGCAGTATTTT. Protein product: CASYPFRTSGGGGTDTQYF.

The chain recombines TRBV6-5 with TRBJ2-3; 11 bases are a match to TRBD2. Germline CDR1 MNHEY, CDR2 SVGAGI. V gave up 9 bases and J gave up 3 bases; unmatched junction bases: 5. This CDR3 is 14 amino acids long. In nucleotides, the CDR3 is TGTGCCAGTTCAACTAGCGGGAGTACAGATACGCAGTATTTT. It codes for CASSTSGSTDTQYF.